Below are 21 T cell receptor beta chains sequenced from a single sample in a study of blood T cell repertoires in COVID-19. Assay used: immunoSEQ multiplex PCR; TCRdb lists only in-frame clones, some missing. The table lists around 240,000 clones, approximately 86% of them singletons. The sample taken for sequencing was peripheral blood. The receptors stem from a woman aged 25 to 45 who had recovered from COVID-19.

Here the CDR3 reads CASSFPGQAVNYGYTF. The CDR3 DNA sequence: TGTGCCAGCAGCTTTCCTGGACAGGCCGTGAACTATGGCTACACCTTC. This chain links TRBV7-9 with TRBJ1-2; TRBD1 matches at 7 bases. Germline V lookup: CDR1 SEHNR, CDR2 FQNEAQ (reference sequence). CDR3 length: 16 amino acids. J gave up 2 bases and V 3 bases, and 9 bases lay outside the gene matches.

The rearrangement links TRBV30 to TRBJ1-4; 7 positions match TRBD1. With 1 base clipped from V and 5 bases from J, the junction kept 10 bases outside the gene matches. There are 16 residues in the CDR3. Germline CDR1 reads GTSNPN; CDR2 reads SVGIG (reference sequence). This chain's CDR3 is CAWSEPRQGPNEKLFF. CDR3 bases: TGTGCCTGGAGTGAGCCCCGACAGGGACCCAATGAAAAACTGTTTTTT.

The CDR3 DNA reads as TGTGCCAGCAGTTACCTACAGGGCCCGGGGAACTATGGCTACACCTTC. Protein: CASSYLQGPGNYGYTF. The chain uses TRBV27 and TRBJ1-2; possible D gene TRBD1, 6 bases. The germline CDR1 and CDR2 sequences are MNHEY and SMNVEV (reference sequence). There are 16 residues in the CDR3. Trimming removed 4 bases at V and 2 bases at J, with 17 bases between.

This chain links TRBV3-1 (or the pseudogene TRBV3-2) with TRBJ1-2; D is unclear. V was clipped by 0 bases and J by 4 bases, with 9 bases between them. Germline V gene sequence: CDR1 LGHDT, CDR2 YNNKEL (reference sequence). This CDR3 contains 14 residues. CDR3 nucleotide sequence: TGTGCCAGCAGCCAAGATAATGAGGGCTATGGCTACACCTTC. Protein sequence: CASSQDNEGYGYTF.

As regards this clone: Other DNA sequences within the sample encode an identical CDR3. The CDR3 DNA reads as TGTGCCAGCAGTTTAGGCGGGGGAAACACCATATATTTT. This translates into CASSLGGGNTIYF. J is TRBJ1-3 and V is TRBV12-3 or TRBV12-4; D gene unclear. CDR3 size: 13 residues. Trimming pared 1 base from V and 4 bases from J, leaving 5 bases between.

The V gene is TRBV29-1, the J gene TRBJ1-1, with D possibly being TRBD1 (6 bases). From germline, CDR1 is SQVTM and CDR2 ANQGSEA. The germline V and J ends were trimmed by 4 bases and 0 bases, with 18 bases remaining between them. The CDR3 runs to 16 residues. The chain's CDR3 is CSVVNGRGRLNTEAFF. The CDR3 nucleotides are TGCAGCGTTGTTAACGGCAGGGGCCGACTGAACACTGAAGCTTTCTTT.

This clone came up a few times. The gene calls are TRBV4-1 and TRBJ1-1; TRBD1 matches 10 bases. V gave up 5 bases and J gave up 7 bases; unmatched junction bases: 4. The CDR3 has 13 amino acids. In germline, CDR1 is MGHRA, CDR2 YSYEKL. CDR3 region: CASSSGQGNEAFF. The CDR3 DNA reads TGCGCCAGCAGCTCGGGACAGGGGAATGAAGCTTTCTTT.

The chain couples TRBV6-4 to TRBJ2-2, with D perhaps TRBD1 (6 bases). Germline CDR1 reads MRHNA; CDR2 reads SNTAGT. The CDR3 totals 16 residues. The V end lost 3 bases, the J end lost 3 bases, and 14 bases lay between the germline ends. In DNA form, the CDR3 reads TGTGCCAGCAGTGAGCATGGACAGACTTACACCGGGGAGCTGTTTTTT. Its translation is CASSEHGQTYTGELFF.

The rearrangement joins TRBV18 to TRBJ1-4; no clear D. Germline-derived CDR1 and CDR2 are KGHSH and LQKENI. The CDR3 has 15 amino acids. Between the trimmed V and J ends, which lost 3 bases and 5 bases, there was a span of 13 bases. In DNA, the CDR3 is TGTGCCAGCTCACCTACCGGGAACCCAAATGAAAAACTGTTTTTT. It is translated as CASSPTGNPNEKLFF.

V is TRBV19 and J is TRBJ1-2; 7 bases map to TRBD1. The CDR3 consists of 13 residues. CDR1 LNHDA and CDR2 SQIVND come from the germline V gene (reference sequence). After removal of 3 bases from V and 9 bases from J, the junction contained 7 bases not matched to a gene. DNA of the CDR3: TGTGCCAGTAGTATCGGGACAGTTCCAAGCTACACCTTC. The encoded protein is CASSIGTVPSYTF.

The V call is TRBV5-3, the J call TRBJ1-2; 8 bases line up with TRBD1. TRBV5-3 belongs to the ORF category, with a function that is uncertain. The CDR3 has 14 residues. V was clipped by 3 bases and J by 4 bases; unmatched bases: 5. CDR3 residues: CARSSGQGGYGYTF. Here the CDR3 DNA reads TGTGCCAGAAGCTCTGGACAGGGAGGCTATGGCTACACCTTC.

The V and J genes are TRBV19 and TRBJ2-7; TRBD1 matches 10 bases. This CDR3 contains 15 residues. Germline trimming cut 3 bases from V and 5 bases from J; bases unmatched to any gene: 7. The germline V gene encodes CDR1 LNHDA and CDR2 SQIVND (reference sequence). The CDR3 spells CASSILGQGRNEQYF. In nucleotides, the CDR3 is TGTGCCAGTAGTATTCTGGGACAGGGGCGAAACGAGCAGTACTTC.

The V call is TRBV6-6, the J call TRBJ2-3; TRBD1 is a possible D gene (6 bases). Germline V gene lookup returns CDR1 MNHNY and CDR2 SVGAGI (reference sequence). The V and J ends lost 7 bases and 6 bases respectively, with 14 bases between them. The length of the CDR3 is 13 residues. The CDR3 protein is CASMPTGSDTQYF. CDR3 DNA sequence: TGTGCCAGCATGCCTACAGGGTCCGATACGCAGTATTTT.

This clone was counted a few times. V usage is TRBV6-5 and J usage is TRBJ2-3; D is possibly TRBD2 (7 bases). V dropped 6 bases and J dropped 3 bases, with 16 bases sitting between them. Per germline, CDR1 MNHEY and CDR2 SVGAGI. CDR3 length: 15 residues. The CDR3 region is CASSMTGGRTDTQYF. The CDR3 DNA reads as TGTGCCAGCAGCATGACGGGGGGCCGGACAGATACGCAGTATTTT.

The rearrangement links TRBV12-3 or TRBV12-4 to TRBJ1-1, with D tentatively TRBD1 (5 bases). There are 13 residues in the CDR3. Trimming took 8 bases from V and 6 from J, leaving 16 bases between them. CDR3 nucleotides: TGTGCCAGCGGCAGGGCCCCTTGGGCTGAAGCTTTCTTT. This translates into CASGRAPWAEAFF.

V gene TRBV20-1 combines with J gene TRBJ1-2; a possible D gene is TRBD1 (5 bases). CDR1 is DFQATT, CDR2 SNEGSKA, per germline (reference sequence). There are 13 residues in the CDR3. V lost 3 bases, J lost 4 bases, and 12 bases lay in between. CDR3 bases: TGCAGTGCTAGTTATAGGACAACCTATGGCTACACCTTC. As protein: CSASYRTTYGYTF.

The chain uses TRBV7-9 and TRBJ1-1; D is unclear. CDR1 and CDR2 (germline): SEHNR, FQNEAQ (reference sequence). The CDR3 is 14 amino acids. V lost 1 base and J lost 0, with 6 bases in between. DNA for the CDR3: TGTGCCAGCAGCTTAGACACGATGAACACTGAAGCTTTCTTT. This codes for CASSLDTMNTEAFF.

The rearrangement joins TRBV28 to TRBJ1-2; no clear D gene. CDR1 is MDHEN and CDR2 is SYDVKM in the germline V gene. CDR3 length: 11 amino acids. V was shortened by 5 bases and J by 4 bases, with 5 bases between the two germline ends. The CDR3 coding sequence is TGTGCCAGCAGTCAGTTCTATGGCTACACCTTC. Translated, it gives CASSQFYGYTF.

This clone was observed a handful of times. The chain links TRBV3-1 (or the pseudogene TRBV3-2) to TRBJ2-2; possible D gene TRBD1, 6 bases. Looked up from germline, CDR1 is LGHDT and CDR2 is YNNKEL (reference sequence). V was trimmed by 4 bases and J by 0 bases, leaving 9 bases between them. The CDR3 is made up of 15 amino acids. The CDR3 nucleotides read TGTGCCAGCAGCCTAGGACAGCCGAACACCGGGGAGCTGTTTTTT. Amino acid sequence: CASSLGQPNTGELFF.

J is TRBJ2-7 and V is TRBV2; D is perhaps TRBD1 (6 bases). The CDR3 extends over 14 amino acids. CDR1 is SNHLY, CDR2 FYNNEI, per germline. V was clipped by 5 bases and J by 0 bases, with 11 bases between them. CDR3 protein: CASSLDRSSYEQYF. CDR3 sequence (DNA): TGTGCCAGCAGTTTAGACAGGAGCTCCTACGAGCAGTACTTC. Complete variable domain (other parts from reference TRBV2 and TRBJ2-7): EPEVTQTPSHQVTQMGQEVILRCVPISNHLYFYWYRQILGQKVEFLVSFYNNEISEKSEIFDDQFSVERPDGSNFTLKIRSTKLEDSAMYFCASSLDRSSYEQYFGPGTRLTVT.

The chain recombines TRBV27 with TRBJ1-1; D is unresolved. This CDR3 spans 14 amino acids. Germline CDR1 reads MNHEY; CDR2 reads SMNVEV (reference sequence). Trimming took off 2 bases at V and 4 bases at J, with 11 bases between the two ends. The CDR3 DNA follows: TGTGCCAGCAGTTTACGAGGGCGCGGCACTGAAGCTTTCTTT. Its translation is CASSLRGRGTEAFF.